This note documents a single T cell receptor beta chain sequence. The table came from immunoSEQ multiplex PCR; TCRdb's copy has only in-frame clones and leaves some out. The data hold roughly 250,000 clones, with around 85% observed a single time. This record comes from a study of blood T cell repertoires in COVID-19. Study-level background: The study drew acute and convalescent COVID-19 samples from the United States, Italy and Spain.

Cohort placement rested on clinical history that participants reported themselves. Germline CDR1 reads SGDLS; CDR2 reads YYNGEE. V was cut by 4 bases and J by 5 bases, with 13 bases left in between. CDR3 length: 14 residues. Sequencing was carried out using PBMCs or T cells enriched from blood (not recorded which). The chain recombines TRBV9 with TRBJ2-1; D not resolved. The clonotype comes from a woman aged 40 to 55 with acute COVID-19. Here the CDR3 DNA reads TGTGCCAGCAGCCCTGGCACAGAGAACAATGAGCAGTTCTTC. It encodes CASSPGTENNEQFF.